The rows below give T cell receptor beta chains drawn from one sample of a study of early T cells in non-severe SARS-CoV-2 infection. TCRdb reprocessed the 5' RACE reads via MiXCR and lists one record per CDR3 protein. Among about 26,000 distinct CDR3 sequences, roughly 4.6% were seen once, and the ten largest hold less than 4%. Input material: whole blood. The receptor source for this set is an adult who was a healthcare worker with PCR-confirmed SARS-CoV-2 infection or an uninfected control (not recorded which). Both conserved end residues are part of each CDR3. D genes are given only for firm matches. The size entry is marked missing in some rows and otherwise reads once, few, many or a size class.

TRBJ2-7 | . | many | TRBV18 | CASSPITGTYEQYF | TGTGCCAGCTCTCCTATAACAGGCACCTACGAGCAGTACTTC
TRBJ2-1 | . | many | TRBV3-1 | CASGRGYTYNEQFF | TGTGCCAGCGGAAGAGGGTATACTTACAATGAGCAGTTCTTC
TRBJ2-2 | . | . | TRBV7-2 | CASSLVPGTGELFF | TGTGCCAGCAGCTTAGTACCGGGCACCGGGGAGCTGTTTTTT
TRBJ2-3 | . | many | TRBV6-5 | CASSPTADTQYF | TGTGCCAGCAGCCCCACGGCAGATACGCAGTATTTT
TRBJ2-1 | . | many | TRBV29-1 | CSVAENEQFF | TGCAGCGTTGCGGAAAATGAGCAGTTCTTC
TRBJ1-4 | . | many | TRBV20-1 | CSARGVTADNEKLFF | TGCAGTGCCCGGGGGGTCACGGCGGATAATGAAAAACTGTTTTTT
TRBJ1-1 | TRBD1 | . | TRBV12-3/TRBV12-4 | CASSRGQGVTEAFF | TGTGCCAGCAGCCGGGGACAGGGGGTTACTGAAGCTTTCTTT
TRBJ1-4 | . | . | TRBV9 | CASSEAGTSGEKLFF | TGTGCCAGCAGCGAGGCCGGGACATCCGGTGAAAAACTGTTTTTT
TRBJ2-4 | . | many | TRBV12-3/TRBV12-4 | CASSLKGAKNIQYF | TGTGCCAGCAGTTTGAAGGGGGCCAAAAACATTCAGTACTTC
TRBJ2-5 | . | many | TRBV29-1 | CSVVEAGRQGTQYF | TGCAGCGTTGTTGAAGCGGGCCGCCAAGGGACCCAGTACTTC
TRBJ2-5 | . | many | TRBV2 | CASSADPPETQYF | TGTGCCAGCAGTGCCGACCCCCCAGAGACCCAGTACTTC
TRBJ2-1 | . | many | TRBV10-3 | CAISESHEQFF | TGTGCCATCAGTGAGTCCCATGAGCAGTTCTTC
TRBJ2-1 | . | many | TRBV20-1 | CSARDPRLPYNEQFF | TGCAGTGCTAGAGATCCCCGGCTACCCTACAATGAGCAGTTCTTC
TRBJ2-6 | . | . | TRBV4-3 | CASSQEDLLSGANVLTF | TGCGCCAGCAGCCAAGAGGACCTTCTCTCTGGGGCCAACGTCCTGACTTTC
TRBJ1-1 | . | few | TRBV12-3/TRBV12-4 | CASTTPGAAFF | TGTGCCAGCACGACCCCAGGCGCAGCTTTCTTT